This T cell receptor (beta chain) was sequenced in a study of T cells in Graves' hyperthyroidism and ophthalmopathy. This clonotype was seen repeatedly, ten times or more. Germline assignment: CDR1 SGHAT and CDR2 FQNNGV. The CDR3 spans 15 residues. With 6 bases clipped from V and 3 bases from J, the junction kept 5 bases outside the gene matches. Graves' hyperthyroidism showing no ophthalmopathy progression within 18 months was considered stable. Cells are PBMCs isolated from 9 to 10 ml of fresh blood. Amplification yielded TCR beta CDR3 regions, with RNA transcripts as the source. The study used the HTBI primer set for a first-round RT-PCR of the TCR CDR3. TCRdb ran MiXCR on the multiplex PCR reads and lists one entry per CDR3 protein. Of roughly 110,000 distinct CDR3 sequences listed, about 16% are singletons.

The receptor was isolated from a woman aged 50 to 65 with Graves' hyperthyroidism. Sequencing input: blood. This chain connects TRBV11-2 to TRBJ2-7; TRBD2 aligns across 13 bases. The CDR3 reads CASSRTSGSVYEQYV. The DNA of the CDR3 is TGTGCCAGCAGTCGGACTAGCGGGAGTGTCTACGAGCAGTACGTC.